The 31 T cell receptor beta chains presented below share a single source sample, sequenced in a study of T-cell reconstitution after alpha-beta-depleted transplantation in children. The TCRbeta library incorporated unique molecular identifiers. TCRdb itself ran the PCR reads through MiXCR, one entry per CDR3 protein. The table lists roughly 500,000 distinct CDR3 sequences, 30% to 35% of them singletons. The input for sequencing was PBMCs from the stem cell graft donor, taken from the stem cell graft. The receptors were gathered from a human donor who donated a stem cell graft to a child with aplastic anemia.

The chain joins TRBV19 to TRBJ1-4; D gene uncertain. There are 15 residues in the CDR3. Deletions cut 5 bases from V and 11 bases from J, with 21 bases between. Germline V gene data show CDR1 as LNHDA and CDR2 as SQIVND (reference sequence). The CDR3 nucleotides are TGTGCCAGTAGTGCGGTTGGGGAGGTCGATTCGAAACTGTTTTTT. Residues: CASSAVGEVDSKLFF.

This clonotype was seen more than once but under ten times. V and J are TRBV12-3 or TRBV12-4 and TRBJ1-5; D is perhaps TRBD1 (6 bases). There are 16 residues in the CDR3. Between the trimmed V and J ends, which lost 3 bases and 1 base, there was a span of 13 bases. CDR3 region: CASSFSRTASNQPQHF. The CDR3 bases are TGTGCCAGCAGTTTTTCCAGGACAGCGAGCAATCAGCCCCAGCATTTT.

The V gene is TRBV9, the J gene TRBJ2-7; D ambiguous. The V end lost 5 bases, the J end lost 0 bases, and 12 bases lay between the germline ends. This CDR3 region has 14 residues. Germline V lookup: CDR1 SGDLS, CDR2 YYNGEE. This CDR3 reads CASSIGRNSYEQYF. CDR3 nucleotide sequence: TGTGCCAGCAGTATTGGACGGAACTCCTACGAGCAGTACTTC.

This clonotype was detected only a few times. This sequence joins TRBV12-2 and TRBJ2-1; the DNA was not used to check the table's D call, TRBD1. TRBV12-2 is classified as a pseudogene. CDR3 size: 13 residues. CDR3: CASRLDQGQAQFF. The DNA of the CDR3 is TGTGCAAGTCGCTTAGATCAGGGGCAGGCGCAGTTCTTC.

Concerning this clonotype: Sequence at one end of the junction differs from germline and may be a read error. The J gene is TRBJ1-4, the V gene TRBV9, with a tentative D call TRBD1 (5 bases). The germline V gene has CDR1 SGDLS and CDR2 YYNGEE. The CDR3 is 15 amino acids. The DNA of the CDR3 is TGTGCCAGCAGCGTAACCGCAGGGAGGACTGAAAAACTGTTTTTC. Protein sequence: CASSVTAGRTEKLFF.

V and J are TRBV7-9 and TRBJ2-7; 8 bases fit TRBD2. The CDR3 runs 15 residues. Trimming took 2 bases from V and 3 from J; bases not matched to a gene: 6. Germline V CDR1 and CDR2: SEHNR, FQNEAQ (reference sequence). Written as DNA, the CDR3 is TGTGCCAGCAGCTTACCGCGGGAGGTACACTACGAGCAGTACTTC. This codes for CASSLPREVHYEQYF.

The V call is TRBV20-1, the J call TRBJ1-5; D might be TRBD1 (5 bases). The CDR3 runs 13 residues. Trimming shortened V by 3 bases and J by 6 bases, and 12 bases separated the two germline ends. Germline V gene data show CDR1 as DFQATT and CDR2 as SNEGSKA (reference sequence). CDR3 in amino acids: CSASDGTGQPQHF. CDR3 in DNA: TGCAGTGCTAGCGATGGGACCGGTCAGCCCCAGCATTTT.

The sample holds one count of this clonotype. In nucleotides, the CDR3 is TGTGCCAGCAGTCCCCGGAGCGGGAGTGACGTGGTCGCCGGGGAGCTGTTTTTT. It codes for CASSPRSGSDVVAGELFF. This chain uses TRBV12-3 or TRBV12-4 with TRBJ2-2; 8 nucleotides align to TRBD2. The V segment lost 5 bases and the J segment 6 bases; nucleotides outside the gene matches: 17. The CDR3 is 18 amino acids.

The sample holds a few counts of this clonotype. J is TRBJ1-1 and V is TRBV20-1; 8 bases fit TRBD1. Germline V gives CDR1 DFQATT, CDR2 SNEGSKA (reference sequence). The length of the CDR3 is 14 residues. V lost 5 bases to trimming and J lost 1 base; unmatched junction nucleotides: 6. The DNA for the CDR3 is TGCAGTGCTGGCGGGGGGACAGGGAACACTGAAGCTTTCTTT. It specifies CSAGGGTGNTEAFF.

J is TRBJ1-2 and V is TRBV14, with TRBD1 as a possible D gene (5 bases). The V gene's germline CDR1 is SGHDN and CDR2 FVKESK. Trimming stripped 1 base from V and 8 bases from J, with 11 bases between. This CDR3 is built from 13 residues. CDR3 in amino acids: CASSQGGIFGYTF. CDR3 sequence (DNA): TGTGCCAGCAGCCAAGGGGGGATCTTCGGCTACACCTTC.

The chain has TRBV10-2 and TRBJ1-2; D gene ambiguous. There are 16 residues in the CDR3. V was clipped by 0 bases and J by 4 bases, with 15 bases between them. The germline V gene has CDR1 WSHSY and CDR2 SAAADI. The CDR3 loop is CASSESRPPAGYGYTF. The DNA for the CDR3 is TGCGCCAGCAGTGAGTCTAGGCCCCCGGCGGGCTATGGCTACACCTTC.

The CDR3 coding sequence is TGTGCCAGCAGTAACAGGGGCGAAGCTTTCTTT. It is translated as CASSNRGEAFF. The V and J genes are TRBV6-2 or TRBV6-3 and TRBJ1-1; 7 bases are shared with TRBD1. There are 11 residues in the CDR3. Germline trimming cut 5 bases from V and 8 bases from J; bases unmatched to any gene: 2. Per the germline V gene, CDR1 is MNHEY and CDR2 is SVGEGT.

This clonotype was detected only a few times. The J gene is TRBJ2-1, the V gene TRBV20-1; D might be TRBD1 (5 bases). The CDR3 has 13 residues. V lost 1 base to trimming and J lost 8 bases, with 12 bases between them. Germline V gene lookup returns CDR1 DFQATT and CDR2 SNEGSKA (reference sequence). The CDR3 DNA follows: TGCAGTGCTAGAGTAGGGGCAAGATATGAGCAGTTCTTC. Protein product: CSARVGARYEQFF.

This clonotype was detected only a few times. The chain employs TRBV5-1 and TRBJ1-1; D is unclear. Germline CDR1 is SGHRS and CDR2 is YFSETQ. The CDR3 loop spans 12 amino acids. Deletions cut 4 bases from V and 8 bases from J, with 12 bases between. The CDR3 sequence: CASSINTQEAFF. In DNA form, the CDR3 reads TGCGCCAGCAGCATCAACACCCAAGAAGCTTTCTTT.

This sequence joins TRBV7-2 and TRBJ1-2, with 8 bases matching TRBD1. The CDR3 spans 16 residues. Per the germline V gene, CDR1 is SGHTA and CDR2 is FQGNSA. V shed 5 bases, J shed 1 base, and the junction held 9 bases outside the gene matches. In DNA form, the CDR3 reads TGTGCCAGCAGCCGGGGACAGGCGTCAATTAACTATGGCTACACCTTC. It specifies CASSRGQASINYGYTF.

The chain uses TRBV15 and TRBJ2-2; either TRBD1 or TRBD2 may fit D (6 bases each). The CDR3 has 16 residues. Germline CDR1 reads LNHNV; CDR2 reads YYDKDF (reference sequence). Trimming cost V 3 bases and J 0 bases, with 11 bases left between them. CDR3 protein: CATSREGTTNTGELFF. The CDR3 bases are TGTGCCACCAGCAGGGAGGGGACAACGAACACCGGGGAGCTGTTTTTT.

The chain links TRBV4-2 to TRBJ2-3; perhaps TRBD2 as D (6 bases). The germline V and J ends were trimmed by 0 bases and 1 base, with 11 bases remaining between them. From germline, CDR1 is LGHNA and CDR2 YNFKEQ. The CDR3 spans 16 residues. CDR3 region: CASSQERDPRTDTQYF. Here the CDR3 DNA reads TGTGCCAGCAGCCAAGAGCGGGATCCTCGCACAGATACGCAGTATTTT.

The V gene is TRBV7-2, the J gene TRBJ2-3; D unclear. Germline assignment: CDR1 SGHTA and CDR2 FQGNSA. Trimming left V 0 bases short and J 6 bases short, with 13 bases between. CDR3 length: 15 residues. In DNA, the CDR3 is TGTGCCAGCAGCTTAGCTGGGCACCAAGCGGATACGCAGTATTTT. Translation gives CASSLAGHQADTQYF.

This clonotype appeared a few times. The CDR3 is CSVDGDASDADTQYF. The CDR3 DNA reads TGCAGCGTTGATGGGGACGCGAGTGATGCAGATACGCAGTATTTT. The chain recombines TRBV29-1 with TRBJ2-3; D is tentatively TRBD1 or TRBD2 (5 bases each). Per the germline V gene, CDR1 is SQVTM and CDR2 is ANQGSEA. V lost 3 bases and J lost 4, with 17 bases in between. The CDR3 sequence is 15 residues long.

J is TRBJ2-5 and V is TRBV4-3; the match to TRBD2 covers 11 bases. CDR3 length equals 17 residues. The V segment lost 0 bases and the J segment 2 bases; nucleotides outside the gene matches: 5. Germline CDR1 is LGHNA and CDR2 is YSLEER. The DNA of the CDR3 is TGCGCCAGCAGCCAAGATCCTAGCGGGGGGATTCAAGAGACCCAGTACTTC. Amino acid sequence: CASSQDPSGGIQETQYF.

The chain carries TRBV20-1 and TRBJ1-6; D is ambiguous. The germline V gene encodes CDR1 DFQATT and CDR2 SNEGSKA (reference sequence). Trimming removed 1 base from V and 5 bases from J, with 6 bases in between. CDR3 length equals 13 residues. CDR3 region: CSARVGNNSPLHF. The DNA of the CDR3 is TGCAGTGCTAGAGTAGGGAATAATTCACCCCTCCACTTT.

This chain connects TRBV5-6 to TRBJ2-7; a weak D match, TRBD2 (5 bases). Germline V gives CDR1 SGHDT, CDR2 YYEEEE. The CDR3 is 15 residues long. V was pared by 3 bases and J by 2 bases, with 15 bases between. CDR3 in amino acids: CASSSKDFLPYEQYF. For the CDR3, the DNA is TGTGCCAGCAGCTCGAAGGACTTCTTGCCCTACGAGCAGTACTTC.

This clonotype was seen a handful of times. CDR3 protein: CASSNREDVRSYEQYF. The CDR3 DNA reads as TGTGCCAGCAGTAACCGTGAGGACGTCCGTTCCTACGAGCAGTACTTC. The chain uses TRBV12-3 or TRBV12-4 and TRBJ2-7; D is unclear. V lost 5 bases to trimming and J lost 1 base, with 18 bases between them. The CDR3 contains 16 residues.

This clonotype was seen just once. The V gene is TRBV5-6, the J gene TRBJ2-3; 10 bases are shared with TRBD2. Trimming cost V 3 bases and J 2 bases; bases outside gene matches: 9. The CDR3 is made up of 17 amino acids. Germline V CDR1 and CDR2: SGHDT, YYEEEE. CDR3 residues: CASSSRDGLAATDTQYF. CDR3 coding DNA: TGTGCCAGCAGCTCCCGGGACGGACTAGCGGCCACAGATACGCAGTATTTT.

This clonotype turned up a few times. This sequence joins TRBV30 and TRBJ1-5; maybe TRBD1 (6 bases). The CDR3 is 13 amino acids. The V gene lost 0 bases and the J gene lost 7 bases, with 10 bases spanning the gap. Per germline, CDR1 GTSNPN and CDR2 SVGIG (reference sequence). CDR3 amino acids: CAWSVQGRQPQHF. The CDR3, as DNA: TGTGCCTGGAGTGTACAGGGCAGGCAGCCCCAGCATTTT.

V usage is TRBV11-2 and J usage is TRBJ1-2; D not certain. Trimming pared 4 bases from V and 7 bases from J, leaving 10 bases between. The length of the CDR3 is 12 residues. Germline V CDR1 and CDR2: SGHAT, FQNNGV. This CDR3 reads CASSSTVGGYTF. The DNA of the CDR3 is TGTGCCAGCAGCTCCACGGTGGGTGGCTACACCTTC.

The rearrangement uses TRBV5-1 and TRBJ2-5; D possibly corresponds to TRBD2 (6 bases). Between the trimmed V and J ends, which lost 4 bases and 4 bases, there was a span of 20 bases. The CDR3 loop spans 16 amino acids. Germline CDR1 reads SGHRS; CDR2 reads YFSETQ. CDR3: CASSPKVPRSGETQYF. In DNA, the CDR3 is TGCGCCAGCAGCCCGAAGGTCCCACGTAGCGGAGAGACCCAGTACTTC.

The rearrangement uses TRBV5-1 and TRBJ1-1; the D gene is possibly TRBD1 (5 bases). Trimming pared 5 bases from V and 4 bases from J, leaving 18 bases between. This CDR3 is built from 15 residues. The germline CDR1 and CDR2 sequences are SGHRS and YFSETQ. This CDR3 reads CASSYRGGEFTEAFF. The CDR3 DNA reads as TGCGCCAGCAGTTACCGAGGAGGGGAGTTCACTGAAGCTTTCTTT.

The CDR3 DNA reads TGTGCCAGCAGCTTAGTCAGTGAGGGACCCTACGAGCAGTACTTC. Translating it yields CASSLVSEGPYEQYF. The chain uses TRBV7-2 and TRBJ2-7; D is possibly TRBD1 or TRBD2 (5 bases each). The CDR3 is 15 amino acids. Germline V CDR1 and CDR2: SGHTA, FQGNSA. V lost 1 base and J 2 bases, leaving 12 bases between the germline ends.

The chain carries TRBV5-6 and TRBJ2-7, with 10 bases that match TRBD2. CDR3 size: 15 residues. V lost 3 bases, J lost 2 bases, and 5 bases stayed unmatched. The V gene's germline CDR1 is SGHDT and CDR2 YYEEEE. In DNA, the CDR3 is TGTGCCAGCAGCTACGCTAGCGGGAGAACCTACGAGCAGTACGTC. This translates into CASSYASGRTYEQYV.

CDR3 region: CASSDTVALYNEQFF. In DNA form, the CDR3 reads TGCGCCAGCAGTGATACGGTAGCGTTATACAATGAGCAGTTCTTC. V is TRBV10-2 and J is TRBJ2-1; TRBD2 is a possible D gene (5 bases). Between the trimmed V and J ends, which lost 3 bases and 4 bases, there was a span of 13 bases. Germline V gene sequence: CDR1 WSHSY, CDR2 SAAADI. The CDR3 contains 15 residues.